The source of this T cell receptor (beta chain) is a study of shared clonotypes between healthy human individuals. In the study overall: CD8 memory received one plate per donor, CD8 naive two, CD4 memory three and CD4 naive three.

Authors' processing steps: Quality scores were absent from the junction-only immunoSEQ sequences, so filtering differed. Using immunoSEQ multiplex PCR, the repertoire was profiled, and TCRdb retains in-frame clones only, with some absent. The D gene and trimming were derived from the DNA, and the V and J assignments and clone size from that table. The sample includes about 1 million clones, more than 65% seen only once; the top ten take about 1.5%. Germline assignment: CDR1 SGHRS and CDR2 YFSETQ. The CDR3 sequence is 15 residues long. V lost 2 bases, J lost 5 bases, and 16 bases lay in between. Sample: memory CD4+ T cells sorted from blood. Regarding subset: CD45RA-negative fraction. The chain links TRBV5-1 to TRBJ2-5; D is perhaps TRBD2 (5 bases). This clonotype was obtained from a man aged 18 to 35 in good health. The CDR3 DNA reads TGCGCCAGCAGCTTTTTTCCTCCACCGGGGGAGACCCAGTACTTC. Translated, it gives CASSFFPPPGETQYF.